Reported below is one T cell receptor (beta chain). Measured with immunoSEQ multiplex PCR; TCRdb has only the in-frame clones, and not every one. The table lists approximately 980,000 clones, 70% to 85% of them singletons. V was cut by 0 bases and J by 6 bases, with 12 bases left in between. The CDR3 covers 16 residues. CDR1 MNHNY and CDR2 SVGAGI come from the germline V gene (reference sequence). The data were obtained in a study of shared clonotypes between healthy human individuals. The sequence was obtained from a young man in good health. The source material was memory CD4+ T cells sorted from blood. Subset given: CD45RA-negative fraction. The chain couples TRBV6-6 to TRBJ1-6, with D hard to call. The CDR3 coding sequence is TGTGCCAGCAGTTACTCGTTCGGGCGGGTTAATTCACCCCTCCACTTT. It is translated as CASSYSFGRVNSPLHF.